These 32 T cell receptor beta chains came from one sample sequenced in a study of T cell repertoires in cytomegalovirus infection. These receptors have no known antigen. TCRdb fed the reads into MiXCR, producing one record per CDR3 protein. This table holds a few hundred thousand distinct CDR3 sequences, 33% found once. Material: cultured PBMCs, obtained from culture after CMV antigen stimulation. The origin of the receptors is a human donor in good health (CMV status not recorded). Some clones in this sample may be carry-over from other donors' samples.

The chain links TRBV19 to TRBJ2-4; no firm D call. Trimming shortened V by 7 bases and J by 6 bases, and 19 bases separated the two germline ends. The CDR3 is 15 residues long. CDR1 and CDR2 from the germline V gene are LNHDA and SQIVND (reference sequence). CDR3 coding DNA: TGTGCCAGTACCGATCCCGCCTTTGGCACAAACATTCAGTACTTC. Encoded protein: CASTDPAFGTNIQYF.

This rearrangement joins TRBV27 to TRBJ1-1; a possible D gene is TRBD1 (6 bases). CDR1 MNHEY and CDR2 SMNVEV come from the germline V gene (reference sequence). The CDR3 is made up of 15 amino acids. V lost 6 bases, J lost 3 bases, and 17 bases lay in between. The CDR3 loop is CASRMGGGRYTEAFF. For the CDR3, the DNA is TGTGCCAGCAGGATGGGCGGGGGGCGGTACACTGAAGCTTTCTTT.

CDR3 sequence (DNA): TGTGCCAGCAGCCCGGGGAGCGGGAGGGTTGTGGGCAATGAGCAGTTCTTC. This gives the protein CASSPGSGRVVGNEQFF. The chain joins TRBV7-3 to TRBJ2-1; 10 bases are a match to TRBD2. Germline V gene lookup returns CDR1 SGHTA and CDR2 FQGTGA. The CDR3 runs to 17 residues. Losses at the gene ends were 5 bases for V and 6 bases for J; bases not matched to a gene: 13.

The V and J genes are TRBV6-6 and TRBJ2-5; TRBD1 matches at 7 bases. This CDR3 contains 14 residues. V shed 5 bases, J shed 4 bases, and the junction held 7 bases outside the gene matches. Germline V gives CDR1 MNHNY, CDR2 SVGAGI (reference sequence). The CDR3 DNA follows: TGTGCCAGCAGTACCGGACAGGATCGAGAGACCCAGTACTTC. This sequence encodes CASSTGQDRETQYF.

The chain employs TRBV10-3 and TRBJ2-1; D unclear. V shed 0 bases and J shed 7 bases, with 4 bases lying between them. The germline V gene encodes CDR1 ENHRY and CDR2 SYGVKD. The CDR3 contains 12 residues. The DNA of the CDR3 is TGTGCCATCAGTGAGTCGTTTAATGAGCAGTTCTTC. This sequence encodes CAISESFNEQFF.

This clonotype was detected a few times. V usage is TRBV10-2 and J usage is TRBJ2-5; the match to TRBD2 covers 9 bases. The germline V gene has CDR1 WSHSY and CDR2 SAAADI. The CDR3 is 13 residues long. J was trimmed by 5 bases and V by 7 bases; bases with no gene match: 5. CDR3 nucleotides: TGCGCCAGCACCATAGCGGGAGCGGAGACCCAGTACTTC. It yields the protein CASTIAGAETQYF.

The chain couples TRBV24-1 to TRBJ2-2, with 7 positions matching TRBD2. Germline CDR1 reads KGHDR; CDR2 reads SFDVKD. This CDR3 contains 13 residues. V was clipped by 7 bases and J by 7 bases; unmatched bases: 5. The chain's CDR3 is CATSGGSNGELFF. CDR3 nucleotide sequence: TGTGCCACCAGCGGCGGGAGTAACGGGGAGCTGTTTTTT.

J is TRBJ2-2 and V is TRBV6-1; 9 nucleotides match TRBD1. V was clipped by 1 base and J by 3 bases; unmatched bases: 0. The CDR3 contains 15 residues. Germline-derived CDR1 and CDR2 are MNHNS and SASEGT. The CDR3, as DNA: TGTGCCAGCAGTGAAGGGACAGGGGACACCGGGGAGCTGTTTTTT. Translated: CASSEGTGDTGELFF.

CDR3 in amino acids: CASLGHTKLGAFF. For the CDR3, the DNA is TGTGCCAGTTTAGGGCACACGAAACTGGGAGCTTTCTTT. The gene calls are TRBV6-1 and TRBJ1-1; no firm D call. The CDR3 covers 13 residues. V shed 9 bases and J shed 10 bases, with 21 bases lying between them. The germline gives CDR1 MNHNS, CDR2 SASEGT.

About this clonotype itself: One end of the junction varies from germline; a read error may be responsible. Written as DNA, the CDR3 is TGTGCCAGCAGTGAGTGGCAGGGATATGAAAAACTGTTTTTT. Amino acids: CASSEWQGYEKLFF. The chain recombines TRBV10-2 with TRBJ1-4; maybe TRBD1 (5 bases). The CDR3 spans 14 residues. Germline V gene lookup returns CDR1 WSHSY and CDR2 SAAADI.

This clonotype was found once. The rearrangement joins TRBV27 to TRBJ2-1; D is possibly TRBD2 (5 bases). V lost 3 bases to trimming and J lost 9 bases, with 12 bases between them. The CDR3 contains 13 residues. The germline V gene encodes CDR1 MNHEY and CDR2 SMNVEV (reference sequence). The CDR3 DNA follows: TGTGCCAGCAGTTTTACTAGTTCTACTGAGCAGTTCTTC. Protein product: CASSFTSSTEQFF.

DNA of the CDR3: TGTGCCAGCAGTTTCGATGCTAGCGGGAGGGTCGAGCAGTACTTC. It is translated as CASSFDASGRVEQYF. The gene calls are TRBV27 and TRBJ2-7, with TRBD2 identical over 12 bases. The length of the CDR3 is 15 residues. Germline CDR1 reads MNHEY; CDR2 reads SMNVEV (reference sequence). Unmatched junction bases numbered 6, after V lost 3 bases and J lost 6 bases.

This clonotype showed up many times. The gene calls are TRBV7-9 and TRBJ2-3; TRBD1 matches 7 bases. The junction had 11 bases not matched to a gene; V was cut back by 4 bases and J by 1 base. Germline V CDR1 and CDR2: SEHNR, FQNEAQ (reference sequence). The CDR3 loop spans 17 amino acids. Here the CDR3 DNA reads TGTGCCAGCAGCTCCCACAGGGGCCGTTTAGGCACAGATACGCAGTATTTT. This sequence encodes CASSSHRGRLGTDTQYF.

This chain connects TRBV7-2 to TRBJ1-3; 9 positions match TRBD1. The V gene's germline CDR1 is SGHTA and CDR2 FQGNSA. The CDR3 runs to 17 residues. Trimming at V came to 5 bases and at J to 2 bases, leaving 10 bases not matched to a gene. For the CDR3, the DNA is TGTGCCAGCAGCGCCACCCGAGACAGGGGGACTGGAAACACCATATATTTT. Protein: CASSATRDRGTGNTIYF. The full variable domain, completed using reference TRBV7-2 and TRBJ1-3, is GAGVSQSPSNKVTEKGKDVELRCDPISGHTALYWYRQSLGQGLEFLIYFQGNSAPDKSGLPSDRFSAERTGGSVSTLTIQRTQQEDSAVYLCASSATRDRGTGNTIYFGEGSWLTVV.

This clonotype was seen a few times. This chain joins TRBV7-2 and TRBJ2-2; tentatively, D is TRBD2 (5 bases). The CDR3 sequence is 16 residues long. Germline V gene lookup returns CDR1 SGHTA and CDR2 FQGNSA. Trimming shortened V by 3 bases and J by 1 base, and 12 bases separated the two germline ends. The CDR3 coding sequence is TGTGCCAGCAGCTTCCTCGAGCGGAAGAACACCGGGGAGCTGTTTTTT. This encodes CASSFLERKNTGELFF.

This clonotype has ten or more counts. The chain is built from TRBV4-2 and TRBJ2-7; 15 bases are a match to TRBD2. The CDR3 covers 17 residues. Germline CDR1 and CDR2: LGHNA and YNFKEQ. Trimming cost V 5 bases and J 1 base; bases outside gene matches: 6. The chain's CDR3 is CASSGTSGRLGSYEQYF. The CDR3 region has the DNA TGTGCCAGCAGCGGGACTAGCGGGAGGCTGGGTTCCTACGAGCAGTACTTC.

The chain has TRBV29-1 and TRBJ2-1; TRBD2 is a possible D gene (6 bases). Germline V gene lookup returns CDR1 SQVTM and CDR2 ANQGSEA. Trimming took off 4 bases at V and 7 bases at J, with 14 bases between the two ends. The CDR3 length is 13 residues. This CDR3 is CSVASGVGNEQFF. CDR3 bases: TGCAGCGTTGCGTCGGGAGTCGGGAATGAGCAGTTCTTC.

The CDR3 DNA reads as TGTGCCAGCAGGTCAAGGACAGGGGTGTCCTCTGGGGCCAACGTCCTGACTTTC. Translated: CASRSRTGVSSGANVLTF. The gene calls are TRBV7-2 and TRBJ2-6; 9 nucleotides align to TRBD1. The germline V gene encodes CDR1 SGHTA and CDR2 FQGNSA. V lost 6 bases to trimming and J lost 0 bases; unmatched junction nucleotides: 9. The CDR3 runs to 18 residues.

The rearrangement joins TRBV6-1 to TRBJ2-3; D may be TRBD1 (7 bases). The CDR3 contains 15 residues. Trimming removed 5 bases at V and 3 bases at J, with 15 bases between. Germline values: CDR1 MNHNS, CDR2 SASEGT. The chain's CDR3 is CASSNYRGGTDTQYF. CDR3 nucleotides: TGTGCCAGCAGTAATTACAGGGGAGGAACAGATACGCAGTATTTT.

The V gene is TRBV19, the J gene TRBJ2-3; 11 nucleotides agree with TRBD2. CDR1 is LNHDA and CDR2 is SQIVND in the germline V gene (reference sequence). V trimming: 7 bases; J trimming: 1 base; junction bases outside the gene matches: 7. The CDR3 is 16 amino acids. DNA of the CDR3: TGTGCCAGTACTCTTAGCGGGAGGGTAGGCACAGATACGCAGTATTTT. This translates into CASTLSGRVGTDTQYF.

This chain links TRBV11-2 with TRBJ2-2, with D possibly being TRBD2 (6 bases). Between the trimmed V and J ends, which lost 2 bases and 4 bases, there was a span of 11 bases. Germline V gene data show CDR1 as SGHAT and CDR2 as FQNNGV. This CDR3 spans 15 amino acids. CDR3 DNA sequence: TGTGCCAGCAGCTTACCGGGAGCGGTCACCGGGGAGCTGTTTTTT. This codes for CASSLPGAVTGELFF.

The rearrangement links TRBV11-2 to TRBJ2-1; weak D call: TRBD2 (5 bases). Trimming shortened V by 6 bases and J by 10 bases, and 10 bases separated the two germline ends. Germline lookup yields CDR1 SGHAT and CDR2 FQNNGV. The CDR3 spans 11 residues. CDR3 DNA: TGTGCCAGCAGGCAGACGGGGGAGCAGTTCTTC. Translating gives CASRQTGEQFF.

This clonotype was seen a few times. This sequence joins TRBV7-9 and TRBJ1-2; maybe TRBD1 (5 bases). The germline CDR1 and CDR2 sequences are SEHNR and FQNEAQ (reference sequence). Deletions cut 1 base from V and 2 bases from J, with 11 bases between. The CDR3 runs to 15 residues. CDR3 in amino acids: CASSLGGSLNYGYTF. CDR3 nucleotide sequence: TGTGCCAGCAGCTTAGGGGGGAGCCTGAACTATGGCTACACCTTC.

The sample holds a few counts of this clonotype. The rearrangement joins TRBV6-1 to TRBJ2-5; D is unclear. The CDR3 has 15 amino acids. V lost 4 bases and J 0 bases, leaving 12 bases between the germline ends. CDR1 and CDR2 from the germline V gene are MNHNS and SASEGT. This CDR3 reads CASSVQRAYQETQYF. The DNA for the CDR3 is TGTGCCAGCAGTGTACAACGGGCGTACCAAGAGACCCAGTACTTC.

A few counts support this clonotype. V usage is TRBV20-1 and J usage is TRBJ1-1; D unresolved. The CDR3 is made up of 12 amino acids. CDR1 and CDR2 from the germline V gene are DFQATT and SNEGSKA (reference sequence). V gave up 6 bases and J gave up 1 base, with 9 bases separating them. As DNA, the CDR3 is TGCAGTGCCCCGGACCAGAACACTGAAGCTTTCTTT. It encodes CSAPDQNTEAFF.

The chain employs TRBV24-1 and TRBJ2-1; perhaps TRBD2 as D (5 bases). V lost 4 bases, J lost 8 bases, and 14 bases lay in between. The CDR3 length is 14 residues. Germline CDR1 reads KGHDR; CDR2 reads SFDVKD. The CDR3 region has the DNA TGTGCCACCAGTGACCCGGGATTCACAGATGAGCAGTTCTTC. It yields the protein CATSDPGFTDEQFF.

V and J are TRBV4-1 and TRBJ2-4, with TRBD2 identical over 14 bases. Germline V gene data show CDR1 as MGHRA and CDR2 as YSYEKL. Trimming took 1 base from V and 2 from J; bases not matched to a gene: 4. CDR3 length equals 18 residues. CDR3 nucleotides: TGCGCCAGCAGCCAAGGACTAGCGGGAGGGCGGACCAAAAACATTCAGTACTTC. This translates into CASSQGLAGGRTKNIQYF.

This clonotype was picked up a small number of times. The gene calls are TRBV11-2 and TRBJ2-2; D perhaps matches TRBD2 (5 bases). Germline-derived CDR1 and CDR2 are SGHAT and FQNNGV. The V and J ends lost 8 bases and 0 bases respectively, with 16 bases between them. The CDR3 has 16 residues. The CDR3 DNA is TGTGCCAGCGGCCGGACTCTTTTCGCGAACACCGGGGAGCTGTTTTTT. Its translation is CASGRTLFANTGELFF.

The chain carries TRBV20-1 and TRBJ2-7, with D tentatively TRBD1 (6 bases). Germline V gene sequence: CDR1 DFQATT, CDR2 SNEGSKA (reference sequence). Trimming cost V 1 base and J 3 bases, with 7 bases left between them. The CDR3 runs to 12 residues. This CDR3 reads CSARGGGYEQYV. CDR3 DNA: TGCAGTGCTAGAGGAGGGGGCTACGAGCAGTACGTC.

This clonotype was observed a handful of times. The chain joins TRBV6-1 to TRBJ2-1; the D gene is possibly TRBD2 (6 bases). This CDR3 spans 14 amino acids. V was trimmed by 4 bases and J by 8 bases, leaving 15 bases between them. Germline V gene data show CDR1 as MNHNS and CDR2 as SASEGT. The CDR3 region is CASSARGLKYEQFF. In DNA form, the CDR3 reads TGTGCCAGCAGTGCAAGGGGACTTAAATATGAGCAGTTCTTC.

This clonotype was seen only a few times. J is TRBJ2-7 and V is TRBV7-8, with D possibly being TRBD1 (6 bases). The V end lost 2 bases, the J end lost 6 bases, and 11 bases lay between the germline ends. Germline CDR1 reads SGHVS; CDR2 reads FQNEAQ. The CDR3 has 13 residues. The CDR3 DNA sequence: TGTGCCAGCAGCTTACTACAGGGTCCCGAGCAGTACTTC. It is translated as CASSLLQGPEQYF. Full variable domain (rest looked up from reference TRBV7-8 and TRBJ2-7): GAGVSQSPRYKVAKRGQDVALRCDPISGHVSLFWYQQALGQGPEFLTYFQNEAQLDKSGLPSDRFFAERPEGSVSTLKIQRTQQEDSAVYLCASSLLQGPEQYFGPGTRLTVT.

This clonotype was picked up a small number of times. The chain employs TRBV7-3 and TRBJ2-1; TRBD2 is a possible D gene (5 bases). This CDR3 spans 15 amino acids. Germline V gene data show CDR1 as SGHTA and CDR2 as FQGTGA. V lost 5 bases to trimming and J lost 0 bases, with 11 bases between them. In nucleotides, the CDR3 is TGTGCCAGCAGCCCCACGGGATACTCCTACAATGAGCAGTTCTTC. Translated: CASSPTGYSYNEQFF.